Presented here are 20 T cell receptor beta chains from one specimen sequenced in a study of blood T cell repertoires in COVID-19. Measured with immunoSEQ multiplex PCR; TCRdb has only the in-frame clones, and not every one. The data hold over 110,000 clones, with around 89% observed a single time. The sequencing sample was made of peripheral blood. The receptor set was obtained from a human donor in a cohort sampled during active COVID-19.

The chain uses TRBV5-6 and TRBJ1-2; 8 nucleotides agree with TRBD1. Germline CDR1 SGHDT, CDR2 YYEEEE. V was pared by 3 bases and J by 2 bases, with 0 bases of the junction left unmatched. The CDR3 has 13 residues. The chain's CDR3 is CASSWDRNYGYTF. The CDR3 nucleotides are TGTGCCAGCAGCTGGGACAGGAACTATGGCTACACCTTC.

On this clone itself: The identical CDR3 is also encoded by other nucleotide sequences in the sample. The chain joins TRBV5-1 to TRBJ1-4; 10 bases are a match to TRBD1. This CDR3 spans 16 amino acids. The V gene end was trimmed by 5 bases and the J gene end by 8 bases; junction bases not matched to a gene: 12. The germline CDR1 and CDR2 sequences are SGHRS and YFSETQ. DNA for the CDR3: TGCGCCAGCAGTTTAGCAGGGGGACAGGGGATCGAAAAACTGTTTTTT. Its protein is CASSLAGGQGIEKLFF.

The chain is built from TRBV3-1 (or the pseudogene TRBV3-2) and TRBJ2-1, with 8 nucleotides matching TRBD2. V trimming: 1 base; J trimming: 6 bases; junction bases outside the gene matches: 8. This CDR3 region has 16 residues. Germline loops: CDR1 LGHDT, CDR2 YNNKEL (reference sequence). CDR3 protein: CASSQASIGGANEQFF. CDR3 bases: TGTGCCAGCAGCCAAGCGTCCATCGGGGGGGCCAATGAGCAGTTCTTC.

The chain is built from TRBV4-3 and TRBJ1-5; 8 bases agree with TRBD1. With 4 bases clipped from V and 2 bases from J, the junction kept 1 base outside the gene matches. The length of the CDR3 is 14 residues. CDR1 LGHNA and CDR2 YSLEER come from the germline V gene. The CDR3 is CASSPGQGNQPQHF. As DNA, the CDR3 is TGCGCCAGCAGCCCGGGACAGGGCAATCAGCCCCAGCATTTT.

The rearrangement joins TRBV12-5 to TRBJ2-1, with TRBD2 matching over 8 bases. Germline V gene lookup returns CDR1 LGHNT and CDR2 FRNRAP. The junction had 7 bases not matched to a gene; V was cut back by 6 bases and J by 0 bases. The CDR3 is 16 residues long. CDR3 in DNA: TGTGCTAGTGGCCCCTTCGGGGGGGCCTCCTACAATGAGCAGTTCTTC. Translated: CASGPFGGASYNEQFF.

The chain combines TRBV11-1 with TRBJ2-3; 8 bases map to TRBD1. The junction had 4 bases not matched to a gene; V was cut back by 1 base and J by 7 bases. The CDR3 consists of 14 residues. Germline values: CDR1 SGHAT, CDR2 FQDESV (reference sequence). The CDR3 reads CASSLGGQGHTQYF. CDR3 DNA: TGTGCCAGCAGCTTAGGCGGACAGGGCCATACGCAGTATTTT.

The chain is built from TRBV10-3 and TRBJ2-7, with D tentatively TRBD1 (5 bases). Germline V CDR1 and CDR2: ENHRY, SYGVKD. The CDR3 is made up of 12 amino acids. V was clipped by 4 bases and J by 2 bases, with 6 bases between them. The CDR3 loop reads CAISAGPYEQYF. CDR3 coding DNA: TGTGCCATCAGTGCAGGGCCCTACGAGCAGTACTTC.

CDR3 nucleotide sequence: TGTGCCAGCAGCGGCCGAGCAGGGGGGACAGATACGCAGTATTTT. The encoded protein is CASSGRAGGTDTQYF. The chain combines TRBV7-2 with TRBJ2-3, with a possible D match to TRBD1 (7 bases). The V gene's germline CDR1 is SGHTA and CDR2 FQGNSA. Trimming took off 5 bases at V and 3 bases at J, with 15 bases between the two ends. This CDR3 contains 15 residues.

DNA of the CDR3: TGTGCCAGCAGACCCGGGACTAGGGACACAGATACGCAGTATTTT. This sequence encodes CASRPGTRDTDTQYF. The V and J genes are TRBV27 and TRBJ2-3, with TRBD2 identical over 8 bases. The CDR3 length is 15 residues. The germline V gene has CDR1 MNHEY and CDR2 SMNVEV (reference sequence). The junction had 7 bases not matched to a gene; V was cut back by 6 bases and J by 2 bases.

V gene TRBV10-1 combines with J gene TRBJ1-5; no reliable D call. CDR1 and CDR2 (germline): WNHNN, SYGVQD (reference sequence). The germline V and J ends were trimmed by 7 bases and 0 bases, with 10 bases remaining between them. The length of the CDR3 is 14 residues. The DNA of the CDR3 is TGCGCCAGCAAGCCTGCTTATAGCAATCAGCCCCAGCATTTT. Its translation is CASKPAYSNQPQHF.

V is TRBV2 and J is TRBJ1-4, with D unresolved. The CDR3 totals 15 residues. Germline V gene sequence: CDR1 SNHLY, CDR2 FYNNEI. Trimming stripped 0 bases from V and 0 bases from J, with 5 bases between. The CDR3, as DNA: TGTGCCAGCAGTGAAGCGGCGGCAACTAATGAAAAACTGTTTTTT. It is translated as CASSEAAATNEKLFF.

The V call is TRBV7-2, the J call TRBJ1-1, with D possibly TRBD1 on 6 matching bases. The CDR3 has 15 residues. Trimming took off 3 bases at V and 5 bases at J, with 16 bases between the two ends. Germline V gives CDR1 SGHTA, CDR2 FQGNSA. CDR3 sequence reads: CASSFTSTRGTEAFF. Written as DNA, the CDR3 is TGTGCCAGCAGCTTCACTTCTACTAGGGGGACTGAAGCTTTCTTT.

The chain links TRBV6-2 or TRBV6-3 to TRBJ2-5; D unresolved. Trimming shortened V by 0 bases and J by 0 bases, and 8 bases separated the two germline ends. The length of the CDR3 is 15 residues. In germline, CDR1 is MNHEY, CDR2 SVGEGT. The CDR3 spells CASSYSNMYQETQYF. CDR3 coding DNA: TGTGCCAGCAGTTACTCAAACATGTACCAAGAGACCCAGTACTTC.

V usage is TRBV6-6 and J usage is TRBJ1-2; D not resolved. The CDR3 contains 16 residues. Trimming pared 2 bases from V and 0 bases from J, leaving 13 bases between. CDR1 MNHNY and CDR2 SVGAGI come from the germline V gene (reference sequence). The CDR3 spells CASSYTRHPANYGYTF. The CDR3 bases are TGTGCCAGCAGTTACACCAGACACCCAGCTAACTATGGCTACACCTTC.

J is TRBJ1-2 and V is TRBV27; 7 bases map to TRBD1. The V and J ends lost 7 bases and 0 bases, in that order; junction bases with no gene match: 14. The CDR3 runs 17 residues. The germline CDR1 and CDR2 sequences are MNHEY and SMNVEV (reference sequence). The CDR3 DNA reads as TGTGCCAGCACAACCTCGACAGGGCGGCCAGCTAACTATGGCTACACCTTC. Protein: CASTTSTGRPANYGYTF.

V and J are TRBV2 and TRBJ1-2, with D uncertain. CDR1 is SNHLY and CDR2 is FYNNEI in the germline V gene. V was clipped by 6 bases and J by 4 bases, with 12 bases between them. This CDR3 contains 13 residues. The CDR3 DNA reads TGTGCCAGCAGAGAGTCAAGCCTCTATGGCTACACCTTC. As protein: CASRESSLYGYTF.

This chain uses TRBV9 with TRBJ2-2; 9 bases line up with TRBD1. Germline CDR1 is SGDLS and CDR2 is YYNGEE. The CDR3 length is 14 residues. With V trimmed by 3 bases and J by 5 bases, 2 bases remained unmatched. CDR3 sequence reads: CASSGGQGTGELFF. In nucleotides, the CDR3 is TGTGCCAGCAGCGGGGGACAGGGAACCGGGGAGCTGTTTTTT.

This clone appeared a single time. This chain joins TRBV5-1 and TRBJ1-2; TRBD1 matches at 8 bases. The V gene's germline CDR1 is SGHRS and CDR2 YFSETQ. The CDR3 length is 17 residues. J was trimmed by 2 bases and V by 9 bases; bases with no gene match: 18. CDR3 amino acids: CATSPGTGDSQNYGYTF. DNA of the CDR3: TGCGCCACCTCACCCGGGACAGGTGATTCCCAAAACTATGGCTACACCTTC.

The CDR3 region is CASSLFDRADTQYF. As DNA, the CDR3 is TGTGCCAGCAGCTTATTTGACAGGGCTGATACGCAGTATTTT. V is TRBV7-2 and J is TRBJ2-3; 7 bases line up with TRBD1. The CDR3 is made up of 14 amino acids. Germline CDR1 is SGHTA and CDR2 is FQGNSA. J gave up 6 bases and V 2 bases, and 5 bases lay outside the gene matches.

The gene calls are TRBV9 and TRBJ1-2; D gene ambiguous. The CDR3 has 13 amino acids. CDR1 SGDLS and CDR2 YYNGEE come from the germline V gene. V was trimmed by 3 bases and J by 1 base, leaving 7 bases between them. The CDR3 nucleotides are TGTGCCAGCAGCGAACAGAATAACTATGGCTACACCTTC. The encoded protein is CASSEQNNYGYTF.